A single sample is the source of the 9 T cell receptor beta chains below, sequenced in a study of a mutant IDH1 vaccine in newly diagnosed glioma. For these TCRs, the target antigens are not known. Profiling relied on immunoSEQ multiplex PCR, and the TCRdb table lists in-frame clones only, not all of them. The sample has 58,000 or so clones, over 80% seen once. Time point indicated: week 47, end of study. Vaccine doses each comprised 300 ug of mutant IDH1 20-mer peptide, with topical imiquimod. Sequenced here: PBMCs, sampled from a glioma patient whose treatment included an IDH1 peptide vaccine. These receptors were taken from a woman between 45 and 65 years old with glioma.

V gene TRBV6-1 combines with J gene TRBJ1-2; weak D call: TRBD1 (5 bases). Trimming took 10 bases from V and 4 from J, leaving 10 bases between them. CDR1 and CDR2 (germline): MNHNS, SASEGT. The CDR3 is 11 amino acids. The CDR3 DNA reads TGTGCCATCACGAGGGGCTATGGCTACACCTTC. It translates to CAITRGYGYTF.

This chain uses TRBV7-3 with TRBJ1-1, with a tentative D call TRBD1 (5 bases). V was pared by 0 bases and J by 4 bases, with 6 bases between. This CDR3 contains 13 residues. The germline CDR1 and CDR2 sequences are SGHTA and FQGTGA. In DNA form, the CDR3 reads TGTGCCAGCAGCTTAACCGGGGGCACTGAAGCTTTCTTT. Protein sequence: CASSLTGGTEAFF.

This clone has more than one count but fewer than ten. The J gene is TRBJ1-3, the V gene TRBV7-9, with D perhaps TRBD1 (6 bases). This CDR3 region has 16 residues. Germline CDR1 SEHNR, CDR2 FQNEAQ (reference sequence). The V end was cut by 5 bases, the J end by 0 bases, with 14 bases between. DNA of the CDR3: TGTGCCAGCAGCCACCGACAGGCCTTCTCTGGAAACACCATATATTTT. Residues: CASSHRQAFSGNTIYF.

This chain joins TRBV4-2 and TRBJ2-5; a weak D match, TRBD2 (6 bases). Trimming stripped 1 base from V and 4 bases from J, with 7 bases between. From germline, CDR1 is LGHNA and CDR2 YNFKEQ. The CDR3 is 13 residues long. CDR3 amino acids: CASSQVGGETQYF. The CDR3 region has the DNA TGTGCCAGCAGCCAAGTGGGGGGAGAGACCCAGTACTTC.

The chain employs TRBV4-2 and TRBJ2-1; 8 bases match TRBD1. Germline V gene data show CDR1 as LGHNA and CDR2 as YNFKEQ. V was clipped by 1 base and J by 6 bases; unmatched bases: 5. The CDR3 has 15 amino acids. CDR3 loop: CASSQAADRGNEQFF. The CDR3, as DNA: TGTGCCAGCAGCCAAGCCGCCGACAGGGGCAATGAGCAGTTCTTC.

This clone is medium-sized (0.01 to 0.1%) within its sample. This chain joins TRBV10-3 and TRBJ2-7; 7 bases match TRBD1. Germline trimming cut 7 bases from V and 1 base from J; bases unmatched to any gene: 4. Germline assignment: CDR1 ENHRY and CDR2 SYGVKD. This CDR3 has 13 amino acids. CDR3 sequence (DNA): TGTGCCATCAAGCCGGGACAGTCCTACGAGCAGTACTTC. This gives the protein CAIKPGQSYEQYF.

This rearrangement joins TRBV5-6 to TRBJ2-7, with 10 bases aligning to TRBD1. This CDR3 is 15 amino acids long. CDR1 is SGHDT, CDR2 YYEEEE, per germline. V was pared by 3 bases and J by 0 bases, with 3 bases of the junction left unmatched. The CDR3 DNA reads TGTGCCAGCAGCTCGGACAGGGGGAGCTCCTACGAGCAGTACTTC. Encoded protein: CASSSDRGSSYEQYF.

The chain combines TRBV7-9 with TRBJ2-7, with 8 nucleotides matching TRBD2. CDR3 length equals 16 residues. Germline-derived CDR1 and CDR2 are SEHNR and FQNEAQ (reference sequence). The V segment lost 3 bases and the J segment 0 bases; nucleotides outside the gene matches: 7. CDR3 amino acids: CASSFTRGGHSYEQYF. The DNA of the CDR3 is TGTGCCAGCAGCTTCACCCGGGGGGGCCACTCCTACGAGCAGTACTTC.

The gene calls are TRBV2 and TRBJ1-1; D remains ambiguous. The length of the CDR3 is 11 residues. CDR1 is SNHLY, CDR2 FYNNEI, per germline. Trimming removed 3 bases at V and 11 bases at J, with 10 bases between. CDR3 region: CASSERGPAFF. The CDR3 bases are TGTGCCAGCAGTGAGAGAGGGCCGGCTTTCTTT.